The sequence of this T cell receptor (beta chain) was determined in a study of blood T cell repertoires in COVID-19. Per the germline V gene, CDR1 is SGHTA and CDR2 is FQGNSA. V was cut by 0 bases and J by 4 bases, with 16 bases left in between. The CDR3 extends over 16 amino acids. Repertoires were generated with immunoSEQ multiplex PCR, while TCRdb's copy carries only in-frame clones and drops some. The table shows about 230,000 clones, with about 91% occurring only once. Sample: PBMCs or T cells enriched from blood (not recorded which). The receptor was isolated from a woman between 40 and 50 years old with acute COVID-19. The genes are TRBV7-2 and TRBJ2-7; tentative D call: TRBD1 (7 bases). The CDR3 region has the DNA TGTGCCAGCAGCTTAGCGAGGTCAGGGGGGAGATACGAGCAGTACTTC. Its translation is CASSLARSGGRYEQYF.